This T cell receptor (beta chain) was sequenced during a study of identical twins (dated by TCRdb to the mid-2010s). Looking at the study overall: To test whether fetal clonotypes persist, the study used deep sequencing on TCR alpha and beta repertoires from monozygotic twins, unrelated adults of various ages, and cord blood. To rule out contamination, replicate twin experiments were performed at different times with different library preparation protocols. Study-wide findings and limitations: Conclusions relied on cross-sectional statistical analysis, since the same donors could not be followed over many years. The excess sharing between twins in beta out-of-frame sequences was weaker because fewer shared sequences reduced the signal-to-noise ratio. Abundant cord blood beta clonotypes carried fewer insertions; young adult naive repertoires showed a weaker similar trend, while memory repertoires showed none. Out-of-frame TCR alpha sequences shared between twins showed an excess of low generation-probability sequences compared with coincidental sharing between unrelated individuals. Invariant T cells such as MAIT and iNKT could partly confound zero-insertion analyses, though diverse VJ usage argued against this for most clonotypes. In monozygotic twins, out-of-frame TCR alpha sharing was systematically underestimated by recombination models, although the models agreed with sharing between unrelated individuals.

Only healthy Caucasian donors were included. Three pairs of female monozygotic twins, all aged roughly 18 to 29 years, were included in the twin cohort. Positive isolation kits from Invitrogen were used to isolate the CD4+ and CD8+ T cell populations. CDR1 and CDR2 are read off the germline V gene (reference sequence) as DFQATT and SNEGSKA. The CDR3 runs 16 amino acids, cysteine and phenylalanine included. The only DNA kept is the CDR3, 48 bases in frame from the first base. Relative to germline, V is 2 bases shorter and J is 2 bases shorter, with 18 bases between their ends. The library relied on 5' RACE. These reads were obtained on an Illumina HiSeq 2000. A universal primer binding site was added through template switching, and the final cDNA carried a unique molecular identifier so that TCR cDNA molecules could be counted accurately. Specific primers in the conserved constant-segment region were used to synthesize first-strand cDNA for TCR alpha and beta chains. To control for contamination, every cDNA library was double barcoded, receiving both a SMART-Mk sample barcode and Illumina barcodes. TruSeq adapter sequences and Illumina sample barcodes were added in two successive PCR steps. Sequencing of the TCR alpha and beta cDNA libraries was done on the Illumina HiSeq platform using custom primers. The authors' analysis ran thus. MiGEC was used to process raw reads and extract unique molecular identifiers, and MiXCR was used to find CDR3 positions. For each individual, recombination models were inferred using an EM algorithm with the repgenHMM and IGoR tools. Shared clonotype analysis was performed with the tcR package in R, normalizing sharing by the product of cloneset sizes. To study raw recombination without the effects of thymic and clonal selection, out-of-frame nonproductive sequences were analyzed. The public reads were run again by TCRdb, first through fastp at Q25 and then through MiXCR, and only productive beta chains were kept. Rows matching on CDR3 protein sequence are summarized as one entry with the most common DNA and genes. The V and J calls reflect TCRdb's pipeline rather than the authors' work. The sample data list 250,000 or so distinct CDR3 sequences, and around 8.8% of these were observed just once. The top ten constitute less than 4% of the sample.

Many counts were recorded for this clonotype. Its specific antigen is unknown. Per-base qualities were not stored, and no clone one base away is much larger. In addition, the sample was reused for a study of yellow fever vaccine responses in identical twins. From that second study: According to the authors, the vaccine-induced T cell response in identical twins seemed to be partly convergent and partly specific to each individual. In identical twins, the study followed T cell clones that responded to the vaccine with precision.

The rearrangement combines TRBV20-1 with TRBJ2-5, with a weak D call of TRBD2 (5 bases match). This TCR was sampled from a woman between 18 and 29 years old in good health. Input material: CD8+ T cells sorted from blood. The CDR3 loop reads CSARTPERQTQETQYF. Here is the DNA: TGCAGTGCTAGAACCCCAGAGCGGCAAACACAAGAGACCCAGTACTTC.